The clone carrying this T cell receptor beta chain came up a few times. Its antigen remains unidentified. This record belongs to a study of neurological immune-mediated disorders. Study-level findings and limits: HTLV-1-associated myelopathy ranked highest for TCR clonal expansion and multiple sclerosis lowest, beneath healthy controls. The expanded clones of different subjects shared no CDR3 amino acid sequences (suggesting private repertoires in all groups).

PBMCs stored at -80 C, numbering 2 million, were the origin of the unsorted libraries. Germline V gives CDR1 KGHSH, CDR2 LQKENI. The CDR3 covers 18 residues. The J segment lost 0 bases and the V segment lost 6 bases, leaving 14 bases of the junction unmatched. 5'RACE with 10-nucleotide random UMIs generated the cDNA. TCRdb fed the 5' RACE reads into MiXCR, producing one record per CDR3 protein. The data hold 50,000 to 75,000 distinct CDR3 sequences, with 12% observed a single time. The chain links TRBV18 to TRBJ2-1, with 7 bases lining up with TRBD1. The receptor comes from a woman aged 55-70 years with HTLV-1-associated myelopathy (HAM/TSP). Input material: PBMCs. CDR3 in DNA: TGTGCCAGCTCGCATACAGGGGCGAATCCTTCCTCCTACAATGAGCAGTTCTTC. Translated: CASSHTGANPSSYNEQFF.